Only one count was recorded for the clone carrying this T cell receptor beta chain. In germline, CDR1 is LGHNA, CDR2 YSLEER. There are 16 residues in the CDR3. Trimming cost V 0 bases and J 0 bases, with 12 bases left between them. The PCR made use of 60 Vbeta and 13 Jbeta primers. TCRdb keeps only in-frame clones here, not all; method: immunoSEQ multiplex PCR. The sample lists tens of thousands of clones; around three quarters were seen once. The donors, nominally healthy at sampling, likely had unrecorded immune exposures. These data come from a study of cytomegalovirus exposure and HLA in healthy donors.

The specimen sequenced was PBMCs. The chain couples TRBV4-3 to TRBJ2-7; maybe TRBD1 (5 bases). The receptor was isolated from a middle-aged man in good health and CMV-seronegative. This CDR3 reads CASSQESDSSSYEQYF. For the CDR3, the DNA is TGCGCCAGCAGCCAAGAATCAGACAGTTCCTCCTACGAGCAGTACTTC.